What follows are 8 T cell receptor beta chains derived from one specimen sequenced in a study of T-cell memory formation after mild COVID-19 (dated by TCRdb to the early 2020s). The protocol used for the library was 5' RACE. Sequencing was performed on an Illumina NovaSeq 6000. The public reads were quality trimmed at Q25 with fastp and then assembled into clones with MiXCR by TCRdb, keeping productive beta chains. Each CDR3 protein appears once, grouped with its most common genes and DNA. This sample comprises approximately 250,000 distinct CDR3 sequences, 15% to 20% of them detected only once. The ten biggest clones cover approximately 23% of the sample. Material: PBMCs or a T cell subset sorted from them (not recorded which). The receptors derive from a man between 18 and 35 years old who had mild COVID-19 (a few samples of this study predate the infection). The sample titles of this study are shuffled in the database, so cell type and time point are left out; the donor was told from shared clones.

The chain recombines TRBV5-1 with TRBJ1-2, with TRBD1 as a possible D gene (5 bases). This CDR3 is built from 14 residues. The germline V gene encodes CDR1 SGHRS and CDR2 YFSETQ. The germline V and J ends were trimmed by 6 bases and 1 base, with 13 bases remaining between them. The CDR3 protein is CASNQTENNYGYTF. The CDR3, as DNA: TGCGCCAGCAACCAGACAGAAAATAACTATGGCTACACCTTC.

This clonotype was counted a few times. This rearrangement joins TRBV6-5 to TRBJ2-7, with D perhaps matching TRBD2 (5 bases). V lost 5 bases to trimming and J lost 2 bases, with 16 bases between them. The CDR3 runs to 15 residues. Germline V gives CDR1 MNHEY, CDR2 SVGAGI. DNA of the CDR3: TGTGCCAGCAGTCCTCTCCTCCGGACTCCCTACGAGCAGTACTTC. This translates into CASSPLLRTPYEQYF.

The CDR3 nucleotides read TGTGCCAGTAGTATGGGACAGTATAATTCACCCCTCCACTTT. Residues: CASSMGQYNSPLHF. The chain joins TRBV19 to TRBJ1-6; 7 nucleotides agree with TRBD1. V lost 3 bases, J lost 4 bases, and 0 bases stayed unmatched. This CDR3 contains 14 residues. Germline CDR1 is LNHDA and CDR2 is SQIVND (reference sequence).

V is TRBV4-3 and J is TRBJ2-4; D might be TRBD2 (5 bases). Germline CDR1 and CDR2: LGHNA and YSLEER. Between the trimmed V and J ends, which lost 0 bases and 6 bases, there was a span of 9 bases. This CDR3 has 14 amino acids. CDR3 sequence (DNA): TGCGCCAGCAGCCAAGACGGGGTAGGAAACATTCAGTACTTC. Protein sequence: CASSQDGVGNIQYF.

This clonotype has at least ten counts. The rearrangement links TRBV7-2 to TRBJ2-7; the match to TRBD1 covers 7 bases. Germline values: CDR1 SGHTA, CDR2 FQGNSA. The CDR3 loop spans 13 amino acids. With V trimmed by 3 bases and J by 2 bases, 1 base remained unmatched. The CDR3 nucleotides read TGTGCCAGCAGCTTCGACAGGGCCTACGAGCAGTACGTC. It codes for CASSFDRAYEQYV.

This clonotype was found many times. The chain employs TRBV6-5 and TRBJ2-5; 10 bases align to TRBD2. The CDR3 has 16 residues. Trimming at V came to 10 bases and at J to 2 bases, leaving 13 bases not matched to a gene. CDR1 MNHEY and CDR2 SVGAGI come from the germline V gene. CDR3 region: CATQASGLAEQETQYF. CDR3 sequence (DNA): TGTGCCACCCAGGCATCAGGACTAGCGGAACAAGAGACCCAGTACTTC.

This clonotype was seen a few times. The chain couples TRBV6-2 or TRBV6-3 to TRBJ2-5; no firm D call. The V gene lost 0 bases and the J gene lost 2 bases, with 10 bases spanning the gap. Germline lookup yields CDR1 MNHEY and CDR2 SVGEGT. The CDR3 totals 15 residues. This chain's CDR3 is CASSYSHGDQETQYF. DNA for the CDR3: TGTGCCAGCAGTTACTCCCACGGTGATCAAGAGACCCAGTACTTC.

The V and J genes are TRBV3-1 and TRBJ1-2, with TRBD1 matching over 8 bases. The V gene's germline CDR1 is LGHDT and CDR2 YNNKEL (reference sequence). V shed 4 bases and J 4 bases; nucleotides not matched to a gene: 8. The CDR3 totals 15 residues. CDR3 amino acids: CASSPGQGGGYGYTF. The CDR3 DNA sequence: TGTGCCAGCAGCCCCGGACAGGGAGGGGGCTATGGCTACACCTTC. Together with reference TRBV3-1 and TRBJ1-2, the CDR3 gives the full variable domain: DTAVSQTPKYLVTQMGNDKSIKCEQNLGHDTMYWYKQDSKKFLKIMFSYNNKELIINETVPNRFSPKSPDKAHLNLHINSLELGDSAVYFCASSPGQGGGYGYTFGSGTRLTVV.